Listed below are T cell receptor beta chains from one sample, sequenced in a study of T cells after yellow fever vaccination. TCRdb reprocessed the 5' RACE reads via MiXCR and lists one record per CDR3 protein. The sample includes 300,000 to 350,000 distinct CDR3 sequences, about 4.5% of them seen just once. The sample consisted of PBMCs, taken 15 days after the yellow fever booster vaccination. The receptors originated from a man between 18 and 29 years old who received the YFV17D yellow fever vaccine. The CDR3 runs from the conserved cysteine through the conserved F or W. The order of the fields is V gene, J gene, clone size, D gene, CDR3 protein, CDR3 DNA. The D gene is left open where the match is weak. Expanded clones are given a class, and other clones once, few, many or no size at all.

v_call: TRBV27
j_call: TRBJ2-5
clone_size: many
d_call: NA
cdr3_aa: CASSLLGLPETQYF
cdr3_nt: TGTGCCAGCAGTTTATTGGGTCTCCCAGAGACCCAGTACTTC

v_call: TRBV7-2
j_call: TRBJ2-5
clone_size: few
d_call: NA
cdr3_aa: CASSLRAGGYQETQYF
cdr3_nt: TGTGCCAGCAGCTTAAGGGCAGGAGGGTACCAAGAGACCCAGTACTTC

v_call: TRBV24-1
j_call: TRBJ1-1
clone_size: many
d_call: NA
cdr3_aa: CATSEHRNTEAFF
cdr3_nt: TGTGCCACCAGTGAACACAGGAACACTGAAGCTTTCTTT

v_call: TRBV7-3
j_call: TRBJ2-1
clone_size: many
d_call: TRBD2
cdr3_aa: CASSSLAGGQYNEQFF
cdr3_nt: TGTGCCAGCAGCTCCCTAGCGGGGGGGCAATACAATGAGCAGTTCTTC

v_call: TRBV7-8
j_call: TRBJ1-1
clone_size: many
d_call: TRBD1
cdr3_aa: CASSLTRQGSEAFF
cdr3_nt: TGTGCCAGCAGCCTCACAAGACAGGGCTCTGAAGCTTTCTTT

v_call: TRBV10-3
j_call: TRBJ2-2
clone_size: many
d_call: NA
cdr3_aa: CAISDVADANTGELFF
cdr3_nt: TGTGCCATCAGTGATGTGGCAGACGCGAACACCGGGGAGCTGTTTTTT

v_call: TRBV12-3/TRBV12-4
j_call: TRBJ2-4
clone_size: many
d_call: TRBD2
cdr3_aa: CASSFRDGTTKNIQYF
cdr3_nt: TGTGCCAGCAGTTTTCGAGACGGGACTACCAAAAACATTCAGTACTTC

v_call: TRBV5-1
j_call: TRBJ1-2
clone_size: few
d_call: NA
cdr3_aa: CASSLVSGAGDYGYTF
cdr3_nt: TGCGCCAGCAGCTTGGTTAGCGGGGCAGGAGACTATGGCTACACCTTC

v_call: TRBV5-5
j_call: TRBJ2-7
clone_size: many
d_call: NA
cdr3_aa: CASSSTSSGLYEQYF
cdr3_nt: TGTGCCAGCAGCTCCACGTCGTCCGGGCTCTACGAGCAGTACTTC

v_call: TRBV7-2
j_call: TRBJ2-2
clone_size: many
d_call: TRBD2
cdr3_aa: CASSLRSGGNTGELFF
cdr3_nt: TGTGCCAGCAGCTTAAGAAGCGGGGGGAACACCGGGGAGCTGTTTTTT

v_call: TRBV5-6
j_call: TRBJ1-1
clone_size: few
d_call: NA
cdr3_aa: CASSFTGKAEAFF
cdr3_nt: TGTGCCAGCAGTTTCACTGGGAAGGCTGAAGCTTTCTTT

v_call: TRBV12-3/TRBV12-4
j_call: TRBJ1-6
clone_size: few
d_call: TRBD1
cdr3_aa: CASSAGQGLGSPLHF
cdr3_nt: TGTGCCAGCAGCGCGGGACAGGGGTTGGGATCACCCCTCCACTTT

v_call: TRBV7-2
j_call: TRBJ1-2
clone_size: few
d_call: NA
cdr3_aa: CASSQQDGLYGYTF
cdr3_nt: TGTGCCAGCAGCCAACAGGACGGACTCTATGGCTACACCTTC

v_call: TRBV5-1
j_call: TRBJ1-1
clone_size: many
d_call: TRBD1
cdr3_aa: CASSFQGARAEAFF
cdr3_nt: TGCGCCAGCAGCTTTCAGGGGGCGAGGGCTGAAGCTTTCTTT

v_call: TRBV6-1
j_call: TRBJ2-1
clone_size: NA
d_call: NA
cdr3_aa: CASSEGGGFNEQFF
cdr3_nt: TGTGCCAGCAGTGAAGGCGGAGGGTTCAATGAGCAGTTCTTC

v_call: TRBV12-3/TRBV12-4
j_call: TRBJ2-3
clone_size: few
d_call: NA
cdr3_aa: CASSFAGASTDTQYF
cdr3_nt: TGTGCCAGCAGTTTCGCAGGCGCTTCTACAGATACGCAGTATTTT

v_call: TRBV3-1
j_call: TRBJ1-1
clone_size: many
d_call: NA
cdr3_aa: CASSRQQGNTEAFF
cdr3_nt: TGTGCCAGCAGCCGACAACAGGGTAACACTGAAGCTTTCTTT

v_call: TRBV20-1
j_call: TRBJ2-5
clone_size: NA
d_call: NA
cdr3_aa: CSASSEGETQYF
cdr3_nt: TGCAGTGCTAGTTCCGAGGGCGAGACCCAGTACTTC

v_call: TRBV3-1
j_call: TRBJ1-5
clone_size: NA
d_call: NA
cdr3_aa: CASSSSTGSNQPQHF
cdr3_nt: TGTGCCAGCAGTTCAAGTACAGGTAGCAATCAGCCCCAGCATTTT

v_call: TRBV4-1
j_call: TRBJ2-7
clone_size: NA
d_call: TRBD2
cdr3_aa: CASSQYSGGGPYEQYF
cdr3_nt: TGCGCCAGCAGCCAATACAGCGGGGGGGGCCCTTACGAGCAGTACTTC

v_call: TRBV11-2
j_call: TRBJ1-1
clone_size: many
d_call: NA
cdr3_aa: CASSLDVGRGAFF
cdr3_nt: TGTGCCAGCAGCTTAGATGTCGGGCGCGGAGCTTTCTTT

v_call: TRBV28
j_call: TRBJ1-5
clone_size: NA
d_call: NA
cdr3_aa: CASTETVMGYQPQHF
cdr3_nt: TGTGCCAGCACCGAGACAGTTATGGGCTATCAGCCCCAGCATTTT